The 30 T cell receptor beta chains reported below all come from one sample, sequenced in a study of shared T cell receptors in the human thymus. Using immunoSEQ multiplex PCR, the repertoire was profiled, and TCRdb retains in-frame clones only, with some absent. The repertoire consists of hundreds of thousands of clones, with 88% occurring once and the leading ten covering around 0.0099%. The data also belong to a second study, concerning human thymus T cells.

Sequencing was carried out using thymocytes. The receptors derive from a boy in the first two years of life with a congenital heart defect.

The chain uses TRBV4-1 and TRBJ2-7, with 9 bases fitting TRBD1. The CDR3 runs 15 residues. Germline CDR1 and CDR2: MGHRA and YSYEKL. J lost 2 bases, V lost 3 bases, and 5 bases had no gene match. CDR3 amino acids: CASSHKTGGAYEQYF. The CDR3 DNA sequence: TGCGCCAGCAGCCACAAGACAGGGGGGGCCTACGAGCAGTACTTC.

This sequence joins TRBV29-1 and TRBJ2-3; the D gene is possibly TRBD2 (6 bases). CDR3 length: 16 residues. V lost 3 bases to trimming and J lost 2 bases, with 18 bases between them. Germline V gene lookup returns CDR1 SQVTM and CDR2 ANQGSEA. In DNA, the CDR3 is TGCAGCGTTGACGTAAGCGGGTTGCGGGTCACAGATACGCAGTATTTT. It yields the protein CSVDVSGLRVTDTQYF.

V is TRBV5-1 and J is TRBJ1-1; tentative D call: TRBD1 (6 bases). V was cut by 4 bases and J by 5 bases, with 15 bases left in between. Germline V lookup: CDR1 SGHRS, CDR2 YFSETQ. This CDR3 has 14 residues. CDR3 in DNA: TGCGCCAGCAGCCCCAAGACAGGAAATACTGAAGCTTTCTTT. Its protein is CASSPKTGNTEAFF.

The V gene is TRBV25-1, the J gene TRBJ2-7, with a possible D match to TRBD1 (7 bases). Germline V gives CDR1 MGHDK, CDR2 SYGVNS. The CDR3 extends over 13 amino acids. Trimming removed 6 bases from V and 7 bases from J, with 16 bases in between. In nucleotides, the CDR3 is TGTGCCAGCAGACTTACAGGGGCGGGAGAGCAGTACTTC. It yields the protein CASRLTGAGEQYF.

The chain has TRBV9 and TRBJ2-1; TRBD2 matches 8 bases. Germline lookup yields CDR1 SGDLS and CDR2 YYNGEE. The CDR3 extends over 19 amino acids. With 3 bases clipped from V and 6 bases from J, the junction kept 20 bases outside the gene matches. The DNA for the CDR3 is TGTGCCAGCAGCGGGTATAAAGGACTAGCTGTAATCGTCGGCAATGAGCAGTTCTTC. Its protein product is CASSGYKGLAVIVGNEQFF.

This chain joins TRBV9 and TRBJ2-3; 8 bases fit TRBD2. The germline CDR1 and CDR2 sequences are SGDLS and YYNGEE. This CDR3 region has 15 residues. Trimming took 6 bases from V and 0 from J; bases not matched to a gene: 6. Written as DNA, the CDR3 is TGTGCCAGCACTCGGGGGGGTTCTAGCACAGATACGCAGTATTTT. This sequence encodes CASTRGGSSTDTQYF.

The gene calls are TRBV29-1 and TRBJ2-7; D unclear. CDR3 size: 12 residues. V was clipped by 1 base and J by 3 bases, with 7 bases between them. From germline, CDR1 is SQVTM and CDR2 ANQGSEA. The CDR3 DNA reads as TGCAGCGTTGAAGCATCCGGCTACGAGCAGTACTTC. It codes for CSVEASGYEQYF.

The chain couples TRBV18 to TRBJ2-1; possibly TRBD1 for D (6 bases). CDR3 length: 15 amino acids. Germline V gene lookup returns CDR1 KGHSH and CDR2 LQKENI. V lost 1 base to trimming and J lost 2 bases, with 9 bases between them. As DNA, the CDR3 is TGTGCCAGCTCACCACGGACAGCAGCCTACAATGAGCAGTTCTTC. This sequence encodes CASSPRTAAYNEQFF.

The chain employs TRBV30 and TRBJ2-7, with 9 bases that match TRBD2. The germline V gene encodes CDR1 GTSNPN and CDR2 SVGIG (reference sequence). The CDR3 extends over 16 amino acids. The V gene end was trimmed by 0 bases and the J gene end by 5 bases; junction bases not matched to a gene: 11. The DNA for the CDR3 is TGTGCCTGGAGTGTACTCTGGCGGGAGGGCCTCCACGAGCAGTACTTC. Amino acids: CAWSVLWREGLHEQYF.

The chain uses TRBV11-2 and TRBJ2-7; TRBD2 might be the D (6 bases). The CDR3 has 16 residues. Germline lookup yields CDR1 SGHAT and CDR2 FQNNGV. V dropped 0 bases and J dropped 2 bases, with 14 bases sitting between them. In DNA form, the CDR3 reads TGTGCCAGCAGCTTAGATCAATTGCGGGACCCCTACGAGCAGTACTTC. This gives the protein CASSLDQLRDPYEQYF.

The V call is TRBV11-2, the J call TRBJ2-6; TRBD1 aligns across 7 bases. The CDR3 length is 16 residues. Germline V CDR1 and CDR2: SGHAT, FQNNGV. V shed 2 bases and J 0 bases; nucleotides not matched to a gene: 1. CDR3 sequence reads: CASSLWDSSGANVLTF. Written as DNA, the CDR3 is TGTGCCAGCAGCTTATGGGACAGCTCTGGGGCCAACGTCCTGACTTTC.

CDR3 DNA: TGTGCCAGCAGCGGCCGGGACAGGGCCAACGAGCAGTACTTC. Protein: CASSGRDRANEQYF. The chain couples TRBV13 to TRBJ2-7, with 9 bases matching TRBD1. V dropped 5 bases and J dropped 5; count of bases not matched to a gene: 7. The CDR3 runs 14 residues. In germline, CDR1 is PRHDT, CDR2 FYEKMQ (reference sequence).

The DNA for the CDR3 is TGTGCCAGCAGCGCCAGACTAAGCTCCTACGAGCAGTACTTC. This encodes CASSARLSSYEQYF. This rearrangement joins TRBV7-2 to TRBJ2-7; D possibly corresponds to TRBD2 (5 bases). The germline V and J ends were trimmed by 5 bases and 0 bases, with 11 bases remaining between them. This CDR3 comprises 14 residues. From germline, CDR1 is SGHTA and CDR2 FQGNSA. The variable domain in full, with the rest retrieved from reference TRBV7-2 and TRBJ2-7, is GAGVSQSPSNKVTEKGKDVELRCDPISGHTALYWYRQSLGQGLEFLIYFQGNSAPDKSGLPSDRFSAERTGGSVSTLTIQRTQQEDSAVYLCASSARLSSYEQYFGPGTRLTVT.

The chain combines TRBV11-2 with TRBJ2-1; perhaps TRBD1 as D (5 bases). The CDR3 is 13 amino acids. The germline CDR1 and CDR2 sequences are SGHAT and FQNNGV. V was cut by 4 bases and J by 9 bases, with 13 bases left in between. The CDR3 loop is CASSSSRGSEQFF. The DNA for the CDR3 is TGTGCCAGCAGCTCCTCTAGGGGTAGTGAGCAGTTCTTC.

This clone is a singleton in its sample. In nucleotides, the CDR3 is TGTGCCAGCAGCTTGGGGGGGCCAGACTACTCTGGAAACACCATATATTTT. As protein: CASSLGGPDYSGNTIYF. The chain uses TRBV5-7 and TRBJ1-3; D is possibly TRBD1 (6 bases). TRBV5-7 is placed among ORFs of uncertain function. Deletions cut 0 bases from V and 0 bases from J, with 13 bases between. This CDR3 region has 17 residues.

V is TRBV9 and J is TRBJ2-2, with 9 bases identical to TRBD1. Germline trimming cut 2 bases from V and 6 bases from J; bases unmatched to any gene: 14. Germline V gene lookup returns CDR1 SGDLS and CDR2 YYNGEE. The CDR3 is 18 amino acids. CDR3 in DNA: TGTGCCAGCAGCGTCGACGGGACAGGGAGAGACCTTCCCGGGGAGCTGTTTTTT. Translated: CASSVDGTGRDLPGELFF. The full variable domain, rest sourced from reference TRBV9 and TRBJ2-2, is DSGVTQTPKHLITATGQRVTLRCSPRSGDLSVYWYQQSLDQGLQFLIQYYNGEERAKGNILERFSAQQFPDLHSELNLSSLELGDSALYFCASSVDGTGRDLPGELFFGEGSRLTVL.

This chain connects TRBV19 to TRBJ1-1; D is undetermined. The V end was cut by 3 bases, the J end by 4 bases, with 12 bases between. The germline V gene encodes CDR1 LNHDA and CDR2 SQIVND (reference sequence). The CDR3 consists of 14 residues. In DNA, the CDR3 is TGTGCCAGTAGTATGGGTTCGGGATGCACTGAAGCTTTCTTT. Its protein is CASSMGSGCTEAFF.

The rearrangement links TRBV11-3 to TRBJ2-1; a weak D match, TRBD2 (5 bases). Germline CDR1 is SGHNT and CDR2 is YENEEA. This CDR3 region has 13 residues. V was cut by 2 bases and J by 8 bases, with 10 bases left in between. CDR3 DNA sequence: TGTGCCAGCAGCTTAACCCCGGAGGATGAGCAGTTCTTC. It is translated as CASSLTPEDEQFF.

This chain connects TRBV4-1 to TRBJ2-7; D possibly corresponds to TRBD1 (5 bases). Between the trimmed V and J ends, which lost 4 bases and 3 bases, there was a span of 16 bases. Germline CDR1 reads MGHRA; CDR2 reads YSYEKL. This CDR3 spans 15 amino acids. CDR3 nucleotide sequence: TGCGCCAGCAGCCCGACTCCTGCAGGGTACTACGAGCAGTACTTC. The encoded protein is CASSPTPAGYYEQYF.

The chain couples TRBV28 to TRBJ1-1, with 9 bases aligning to TRBD1. The V gene end was trimmed by 3 bases and the J gene end by 5 bases; junction bases not matched to a gene: 13. The germline gives CDR1 MDHEN, CDR2 SYDVKM. The CDR3 spans 17 residues. CDR3 loop: CASSFCPNRGRGTEAFF. In DNA form, the CDR3 reads TGTGCCAGCAGTTTTTGCCCAAACAGGGGGCGGGGGACTGAAGCTTTCTTT.

To note about this clone: Sequence at one end of the junction differs from germline and may be a read error. The chain is built from TRBV11-3 and TRBJ2-5, with D possibly matching TRBD2 (7 bases). Germline CDR1 and CDR2: SGHNT and YENEEA. This CDR3 is built from 12 residues. The CDR3 spells CASSLAGGVTDF. CDR3 coding DNA: TGTGCCAGCAGCTTAGCGGGGGGCGTGACGGACTTC. Variable domain in full (rest from reference TRBV11-3 and TRBJ2-5): EAGVVQSPRYKIIEKKQPVAFWCNPISGHNTLYWYLQNLGQGPELLIRYENEEAVDDSQLPKDRFSAERLKGVDSTLKIQPAELGDSAVYLCASSLAGGVTDFGPGTRLLVL.

The genes are TRBV14 and TRBJ2-1; 12 bases agree with TRBD2. This CDR3 is 19 amino acids long. Germline V gives CDR1 SGHDN, CDR2 FVKESK. The junction had 15 bases not matched to a gene; V was cut back by 2 bases and J by 7 bases. The CDR3 DNA follows: TGTGCCAGCAGCCAAACGGCTAGCGGGAGGGCTTGTCTTAGGAATGAGCAGTTCTTC. Translating it yields CASSQTASGRACLRNEQFF.

This chain joins TRBV28 and TRBJ2-7, with 9 bases aligning to TRBD1. This CDR3 spans 15 amino acids. In germline, CDR1 is MDHEN, CDR2 SYDVKM. V lost 9 bases to trimming and J lost 5 bases; unmatched junction nucleotides: 14. The CDR3 region is CASRVPGDRENEQYF. The DNA for the CDR3 is TGTGCCAGTAGAGTACCCGGGGACAGGGAAAACGAGCAGTACTTC.

The genes are TRBV28 and TRBJ2-5; 12 nucleotides line up with TRBD2. With 0 bases clipped from V and 2 bases from J, the junction kept 25 bases outside the gene matches. Germline V gives CDR1 MDHEN, CDR2 SYDVKM. This CDR3 contains 24 residues. CDR3 DNA sequence: TGTGCCAGCAGTTTATGGTCCTCGGACAGGGGCGTTTTTGCTAGCGGGAGGGGTCAAGAGACCCAGTACTTC. It codes for CASSLWSSDRGVFASGRGQETQYF.

V usage is TRBV6-5 and J usage is TRBJ2-1; perhaps TRBD1 as D (6 bases). V dropped 5 bases and J dropped 4 bases, with 15 bases sitting between them. The V gene's germline CDR1 is MNHEY and CDR2 SVGAGI. The CDR3 extends over 15 amino acids. The CDR3 sequence is CASSPGQKSYNEQFF. DNA for the CDR3: TGTGCCAGCAGTCCTGGACAGAAGTCATACAATGAGCAGTTCTTC.

The CDR3 DNA reads as TGTGCCAGCAGTTCCCGGGACAGGGGAAACTATGGCTACACCTTC. Protein product: CASSSRDRGNYGYTF. The V and J genes are TRBV2 and TRBJ1-2; the match to TRBD1 covers 10 bases. This CDR3 comprises 15 residues. The trim removed 5 bases at V and 2 bases at J, leaving 5 bases unmatched. Germline V gene sequence: CDR1 SNHLY, CDR2 FYNNEI.

This clone occurred once. At one boundary the junction diverges from the germline segment, which might be a read error. Additional DNA sequences in this sample encode the identical CDR3. The genes are TRBV27 and TRBJ2-7, with D possibly TRBD1 on 5 matching bases. This CDR3 contains 15 residues. CDR1 and CDR2 (germline): MNHEY, SMNVEV (reference sequence). The DNA for the CDR3 is TGTGCCAGCAGTTTATCCCAGGGTTCCTCCTACGAGCAGTACTTT. It yields the protein CASSLSQGSSYEQYF.

The chain uses TRBV14 and TRBJ2-5; TRBD2 matches 12 bases. The CDR3 extends over 20 amino acids. Germline V CDR1 and CDR2: SGHDN, FVKESK. With 4 bases clipped from V and 3 bases from J, the junction kept 18 bases outside the gene matches. The CDR3 sequence is CASSLKSPTSGSPGKETQYF. In nucleotides, the CDR3 is TGTGCCAGCAGCCTGAAAAGTCCGACTAGCGGGAGCCCCGGTAAAGAGACCCAGTACTTC.

DNA for the CDR3: TGTGCCAGCAGCTCCCGGGGGACAGATCAAGAGACCCAGTACTTC. Its protein product is CASSSRGTDQETQYF. The chain carries TRBV27 and TRBJ2-5; possible D gene TRBD1, 7 bases. The germline gives CDR1 MNHEY, CDR2 SMNVEV (reference sequence). Trimming shortened V by 6 bases and J by 2 bases, and 16 bases separated the two germline ends. The CDR3 consists of 15 residues.

V is TRBV7-2 and J is TRBJ2-5; D not resolved. The germline V gene has CDR1 SGHTA and CDR2 FQGNSA. V was cut by 1 base and J by 3 bases, with 12 bases left in between. There are 15 residues in the CDR3. The DNA for the CDR3 is TGTGCCAGCAGCTTAGGGCTCCGCCAGAAAGAGACCCAGTACTTC. Its translation is CASSLGLRQKETQYF. Based on the CDR3 plus reference TRBV7-2 and TRBJ2-5, the full variable domain is GAGVSQSPSNKVTEKGKDVELRCDPISGHTALYWYRQSLGQGLEFLIYFQGNSAPDKSGLPSDRFSAERTGGSVSTLTIQRTQQEDSAVYLCASSLGLRQKETQYFGPGTRLLVL.